Listed below are T cell receptor beta chains from one sample, sequenced in a study of cytomegalovirus exposure and HLA in healthy donors. The protocol was immunoSEQ multiplex PCR, while the TCRdb copy is restricted to in-frame clones and leaves out a portion. The sample includes under 250,000 clones, about 80% of them seen just once. What was sequenced was PBMCs. The source is a man aged 18 to 30 in good health and CMV-seronegative. CDR3s include the opening cysteine and the closing phenylalanine or tryptophan. A D gene is named only where the DNA matches it firmly. Size is stated for part of the rows, as once, few or many counts, or as a class when the clone is expanded.

abundance: NA
j_gene: TRBJ2-2
v_gene: TRBV4-1
d_gene: NA
CDR3aa: CASSQDARGNTGELFF
CDR3nt: TGCGCCAGCAGCCAAGATGCCCGGGGGAACACCGGGGAGCTGTTTTTT

abundance: NA
j_gene: TRBJ1-4
v_gene: TRBV29-1
d_gene: TRBD1
CDR3aa: CSVAPQGGNEKLFF
CDR3nt: TGCAGCGTTGCCCCGCAGGGGGGAAATGAAAAACTGTTTTTT

abundance: NA
j_gene: TRBJ2-2
v_gene: TRBV7-2
d_gene: TRBD2
CDR3aa: CASSSGAGVLAGELFF
CDR3nt: TGTGCCAGCAGCTCCGGAGCGGGAGTGTTGGCCGGGGAGCTGTTTTTT

abundance: NA
j_gene: TRBJ2-1
v_gene: TRBV2
d_gene: NA
CDR3aa: CASLQGWDEQFF
CDR3nt: TGTGCCAGTCTCCAGGGATGGGATGAGCAGTTCTTC

abundance: NA
j_gene: TRBJ2-2
v_gene: TRBV5-6
d_gene: NA
CDR3aa: CASSFGQPNTGELFF
CDR3nt: TGTGCCAGCAGCTTCGGACAGCCGAACACCGGGGAGCTGTTTTTT

abundance: few
j_gene: TRBJ2-3
v_gene: TRBV18
d_gene: TRBD2
CDR3aa: CASTTSGASTDTQYF
CDR3nt: TGTGCCAGCACCACTAGCGGAGCTAGCACAGATACGCAGTATTTT

abundance: NA
j_gene: TRBJ2-5
v_gene: TRBV9
d_gene: NA
CDR3aa: CASSTTTKETQYF
CDR3nt: TGTGCCAGCAGCACCACGACAAAGGAGACCCAGTACTTC

abundance: NA
j_gene: TRBJ2-1
v_gene: TRBV6-5
d_gene: TRBD2
CDR3aa: CASSLGLAGREFF
CDR3nt: TGTGCCAGCAGTTTAGGACTAGCGGGACGGGAGTTCTTC

abundance: few
j_gene: TRBJ1-4
v_gene: TRBV5-6
d_gene: NA
CDR3aa: CASSLQTREKLFF
CDR3nt: TGTGCCAGCAGCTTGCAGACTCGCGAGAAACTGTTTTTT

abundance: NA
j_gene: TRBJ2-7
v_gene: TRBV19
d_gene: NA
CDR3aa: CASSGKGGRGSYEQYF
CDR3nt: TGTGCCAGTAGTGGTAAAGGGGGAAGGGGGTCCTACGAGCAGTACTTC

abundance: NA
j_gene: TRBJ2-7
v_gene: TRBV4-1
d_gene: NA
CDR3aa: CASSQDPTDYPYEQYF
CDR3nt: TGCGCCAGCAGCCAAGACCCCACCGACTATCCCTACGAGCAGTACTTC

abundance: NA
j_gene: TRBJ2-1
v_gene: TRBV19
d_gene: NA
CDR3aa: CASSMGRSYNEQFF
CDR3nt: TGTGCCAGTAGTATGGGCAGATCCTACAATGAGCAGTTCTTC

abundance: few
j_gene: TRBJ2-3
v_gene: TRBV29-1
d_gene: TRBD2
CDR3aa: CSVASAGLYTQYF
CDR3nt: TGCAGCGTCGCTAGCGCGGGACTATATACGCAGTATTTT

abundance: few
j_gene: TRBJ2-1
v_gene: TRBV5-1
d_gene: NA
CDR3aa: CASSFSGSDNEQFF
CDR3nt: TGCGCCAGCAGCTTCTCCGGGAGCGACAATGAGCAGTTCTTC

abundance: once
j_gene: TRBJ1-3
v_gene: TRBV27
d_gene: TRBD1
CDR3aa: CASRTGSRNTIYF
CDR3nt: TGTGCCAGCCGGACAGGGTCGAGAAACACCATATATTTT

abundance: NA
j_gene: TRBJ2-5
v_gene: TRBV5-4
d_gene: NA
CDR3aa: CASSLTHGETQYF
CDR3nt: TGTGCCAGCAGCTTGACTCACGGAGAGACCCAGTACTTC

abundance: NA
j_gene: TRBJ1-5
v_gene: TRBV28
d_gene: TRBD1
CDR3aa: CASSLLLQGAGQPQHF
CDR3nt: TGTGCCAGCAGTCTGTTACTACAGGGGGCTGGGCAGCCCCAGCATTTT

abundance: few
j_gene: TRBJ1-1
v_gene: TRBV19
d_gene: NA
CDR3aa: CASSIDRNTEAFF
CDR3nt: TGTGCCAGTAGTATTGACAGGAACACTGAAGCTTTCTTT

abundance: NA
j_gene: TRBJ2-2
v_gene: TRBV14
d_gene: NA
CDR3aa: CASSPRGPTGELFF
CDR3nt: TGTGCCAGCAGCCCCAGGGGTCCCACCGGGGAGCTGTTTTTT

abundance: once
j_gene: TRBJ2-5
v_gene: TRBV7-2
d_gene: TRBD2
CDR3aa: CASSLIAGLETQYF
CDR3nt: TGTGCCAGCAGCTTGATAGCGGGACTAGAGACCCAGTACTTC